A selection of T cell receptor beta chains follows, all from one sample in a study of T cells in Graves' hyperthyroidism and ophthalmopathy. TCRdb itself ran the multiplex PCR reads through MiXCR, one entry per CDR3 protein. This table has some 760,000 distinct CDR3 sequences, roughly 15% appearing once. Input material: blood. Source of these receptors: a woman under 30 with Graves' hyperthyroidism. The CDR3 runs from the conserved cysteine through the conserved F or W. Fields, in order: D gene, J gene, CDR3 length, clone size, V gene, CDR3 protein, CDR3 DNA. A D gene is named only where the DNA matches it firmly. The size of a clone is reported for some rows only, either as once, few or many, or as a class for expanded clones.

>NA|TRBJ1-4|14|NA|TRBV7-9
CASSEGPRGGKLFF
TGTGCCAGCAGTGAAGGACCCCGAGGAGGGAAACTGTTTTTT
>NA|TRBJ2-7|13|many|TRBV3-1
CASSQGSVGEQYF
TGTGCCAGCAGCCAAGGATCGGTAGGCGAGCAGTACTTC
>NA|TRBJ2-7|12|few|TRBV7-9
CASSLLSSEQYF
TGTGCCAGCAGCTTACTGAGTTCCGAGCAGTACTTC
>TRBD1|TRBJ1-1|15|few|TRBV10-3
CAISGDRDLNTEAFF
TGTGCCATCAGTGGGGACAGGGATTTGAACACTGAAGCTTTCTTT
>NA|TRBJ2-1|12|many|TRBV13
CASSLVLDEQFF
TGTGCCAGCAGCTTAGTTTTGGATGAGCAGTTCTTC
>TRBD1|TRBJ2-5|17|many|TRBV6-2/TRBV6-3
CASSYLRQGRIEETQYF
TGTGCCAGCAGTTACCTGAGACAGGGGAGGATCGAGGAGACCCAGTACTTC
>NA|TRBJ2-7|13|many|TRBV7-2
CASRDPSSYEQYF
TGTGCCAGCAGAGACCCTAGCTCCTACGAGCAGTACTTC
>NA|TRBJ2-6|17|few|TRBV28
CASSLTTPYSGANVLTF
TGTGCCAGCAGTTTGACGACACCTTACTCTGGGGCCAACGTCCTGACTTTC
>TRBD2|TRBJ2-5|15|many|TRBV28
CASSQHGRVQETQYF
TGTGCCAGCAGTCAACACGGGAGGGTCCAAGAGACCCAGTACTTC
>NA|TRBJ2-1|13|NA|TRBV7-9
CASSRGDTQGQFF
TGTGCCAGCAGCCGAGGGGACACACAGGGGCAGTTCTTC
>NA|TRBJ2-1|16|NA|TRBV19
CASSIRGTYSYNEQFF
TGTGCCAGTAGTATAAGAGGAACCTACTCCTACAATGAGCAGTTCTTC
>TRBD2|TRBJ2-1|14|NA|TRBV7-3
CASSPGLGRNEQFF
TGTGCCAGCAGCCCCGGACTAGGACGCAATGAGCAGTTCTTC
>NA|TRBJ1-6|13|NA|TRBV7-3
CASSLQSGSPLHF
TGTGCCAGCAGCTTACAGTCCGGTTCACCCCTCCACTTT
>TRBD2|TRBJ2-1|15|many|TRBV18
CASSGRAMADSEQFF
TGTGCCAGCTCCGGGAGGGCCATGGCTGACAGTGAGCAGTTCTTC
>TRBD2|TRBJ2-5|18|NA|TRBV4-3
CASSQDWYGAGGLETQYF
TGCGCCAGCAGCCAAGATTGGTACGGAGCGGGAGGGCTGGAGACCCAGTACTTC
>NA|TRBJ2-4|18|NA|TRBV12-3/TRBV12-4
CASSLYLWGELAKNIQYF
TGTGCCAGCAGTTTATATCTTTGGGGAGAACTAGCCAAAAACATTCAGTACTTC
>TRBD2|TRBJ2-2|16|many|TRBV3-1
CASSLRTSGNTGELFF
TGTGCCAGCAGTCTTCGGACTAGCGGAAACACCGGGGAGCTGTTTTTT
>TRBD1|TRBJ2-7|13|NA|TRBV20-1
CSARDRGRFEQYF
TGCAGTGCTAGGGACAGGGGGCGCTTCGAGCAGTACTTC
>TRBD2|TRBJ2-7|16|many|TRBV7-2
CASSLGAGEINYEQYF
TGTGCCAGCAGCTTAGGAGCGGGGGAGATCAACTACGAGCAGTACTTC
>NA|TRBJ1-1|15|many|TRBV15
CATSRDRRGNTEAFF
TGTGCCACCAGCAGAGATCGGAGAGGTAACACTGAAGCTTTCTTT
>NA|TRBJ2-3|13|many|TRBV18
CASSPRDGDTQYF
TGTGCCAGCTCCCCTCGGGACGGAGATACGCAGTATTTT
>NA|TRBJ2-1|15|many|TRBV12-3/TRBV12-4
CASSLVLGVVAVQFF
TGTGCCAGCAGCCTGGTGCTTGGAGTGGTTGCGGTGCAGTTCTTC
>TRBD1|TRBJ2-7|14|many|TRBV5-1
CASSFESTGGEQYF
TGCGCCAGCAGCTTCGAATCAACAGGGGGCGAGCAGTACTTC
>TRBD1|TRBJ1-1|18|NA|TRBV19
CASRQIGKGRGSNTEAFF
TGTGCCAGTAGACAAATTGGGAAGGGCAGGGGGTCGAACACTGAAGCTTTCTTT
>NA|TRBJ2-1|14|many|TRBV27
CASSHSGRVDEQFF
TGTGCCAGCAGCCACTCCGGACGGGTTGATGAGCAGTTCTTC
>TRBD1|TRBJ1-4|16|many|TRBV28
CASSLRQGGAWEKLFF
TGTGCCAGCAGTTTACGACAGGGAGGAGCGTGGGAAAAACTGTTTTTT
>NA|TRBJ2-5|12|NA|TRBV12-3/TRBV12-4
CASWAGRETQYF
TGTGCCAGTTGGGCAGGAAGGGAGACCCAGTACTTC
>NA|TRBJ1-2|15|many|TRBV28
CASSQTGDGGFGYTF
TGTGCCAGCAGCCAAACTGGGGACGGGGGGTTTGGCTACACCTTC
>NA|TRBJ1-1|15|many|TRBV7-2
CASSLGHRVNTEAFF
TGTGCCAGCAGCTTAGGGCACAGGGTTAACACTGAAGCTTTCTTT
>NA|TRBJ2-3|15|many|TRBV24-1
CATSDDTPSWDTQYF
TGTGCCACCAGTGATGATACCCCCAGTTGGGATACGCAGTATTTT
>TRBD2|TRBJ2-1|14|NA|TRBV27
CASRTSGSWNEQFF
TGTGCCAGCCGGACTAGCGGGAGTTGGAATGAGCAGTTCTTC
>TRBD2|TRBJ2-5|15|many|TRBV3-1
CASTDSGSGSGTQYF
TGTGCCAGCACCGATAGCGGGAGCGGGAGCGGGACCCAGTACTTC
>NA|TRBJ2-2|14|NA|TRBV7-9
CASSSDSHTGELFF
TGTGCCAGCAGCTCCGATTCCCACACCGGGGAGCTGTTTTTT
>NA|TRBJ1-2|13|many|TRBV5-5
CASSRWGGEGYTF
TGTGCCAGCAGCCGCTGGGGGGGGGAGGGCTACACCTTC
>TRBD2|TRBJ2-7|15|many|TRBV3-1
CASSQMTSGSILQYF
TGTGCCAGCAGCCAAATGACTAGCGGGAGTATTTTGCAGTACTTC
>TRBD2|TRBJ2-3|14|many|TRBV20-1
CSARSGLARDTQYF
TGCAGTGCTAGATCGGGACTAGCGAGAGATACGCAGTATTTT